This T cell receptor (beta chain) emerged from a study of OX40 agonist ivuxolimab in advanced cancers. Study-wide background: Three patients, one with hepatocellular carcinoma and two with cutaneous melanoma, achieved partial responses.

Trimming pared 0 bases from V and 4 bases from J, leaving 12 bases between. The CDR3 spans 15 residues. Looked up from germline, CDR1 is SEHNR and CDR2 is FQNEAQ (reference sequence). Assay used: immunoSEQ multiplex PCR; TCRdb lists only in-frame clones, some missing. The data show about 64,000 clones, approximately 86% seen once. This receptor was taken from an adult with an advanced solid tumor such as melanoma, head and neck, liver or kidney cancer. The V call is TRBV7-9, the J call TRBJ1-2; tentatively, D is TRBD1 (5 bases). The sample was CD4+ or CD8+ T cells sorted from blood, taken in a trial of the OX40 agonist ivuxolimab. The CDR3 here is CASSLAGQSSYGYTF. Written as DNA, the CDR3 is TGTGCCAGCAGCTTAGCGGGGCAGTCGAGCTATGGCTACACCTTC.